This is a list of T cell receptor beta chains from one sample in a study of metastatic and nonmetastatic thyroid tumors. MiXCR re-clonotyped the PCR reads for TCRdb. The sample consists of 3,000 to 3,500 clones, 26% of them appearing once. The source material was tumor tissue. The receptors were sampled from a female donor with papillary thyroid cancer or a benign thyroid nodule (not recorded which). Some clones in this sample may be carry-over from other donors' samples. The CDR3 runs from the conserved cysteine through the conserved F or W. The D gene is left open where the match is weak. Not every row has a clone size; where given, it reads once, few, many or a size class.

clone_size d_call j_call v_call cdr3_aa cdr3_nt
- - TRBJ2-3 TRBV20-1 CSARSPGGTDTQYF TGCAGTGCTAGGTCCCCGGGGGGCACAGATACGCAGTATTTT
once - TRBJ2-2 TRBV10-2 CARSYDMVDTGGLFF TGTGCCAGGAGTTACGACATGGTCGACACCGGGGGGCTGTTTTTT
large - TRBJ1-2 TRBV6-5 CASSYLNNVDGYTF TGTGCCAGCAGTTACTTGAACAACGTGGACGGCTACACCTTC
- TRBD2 TRBJ2-7 TRBV6-1 CASTVPGGGDEQYF TGTGCCAGCACGGTTCCCGGGGGGGGCGACGAGCAGTACTTC
- TRBD1 TRBJ2-7 TRBV18 CASSSNPGTGGYEQYF TGTGCCAGCTCGTCGAACCCCGGGACAGGGGGCTACGAGCAGTACTTC
- TRBD2 TRBJ2-7 TRBV5-1 CASSLGTSNEQYF TGCGCCAGCAGCTTAGGGACTAGCAACGAGCAGTACTTC
few - TRBJ2-1 TRBV12-3/TRBV12-4 CASTNDLNEQFF TGTGCCAGCACTAATGACCTGAATGAGCAGTTCTTC
- TRBD1 TRBJ1-2 TRBV6-5 CASSYGDRGVYGYTF TGTGCCAGCAGTTACGGAGACAGGGGGGTCTATGGCTACACCTTC
few - TRBJ1-2 TRBV28 CASSLRQDSLYGYTF TGTGCCAGCAGTTTACGACAGGACAGTTTGTATGGCTACACCTTC
medium-sized - TRBJ1-2 TRBV27 CASSLRGNYGYTF TGTGCCAGCAGTTTACGGGGCAACTATGGCTACACCTTC
- TRBD1 TRBJ2-7 TRBV24-1 CASRDRGSGRVQYF TGTGCCTCGAGGGACAGGGGTTCAGGGCGGGTGCAGTACTTC
- - TRBJ2-7 TRBV20-1 CSASKTSPLGEQYF TGCAGTGCTAGCAAAACTAGCCCCCTAGGCGAGCAGTACTTC
few - TRBJ2-5 TRBV10-1 CASSQVGTEETQYF TGCGCCAGCAGTCAGGTCGGGACGGAAGAGACCCAGTACTTC
- - TRBJ1-6 TRBV7-9 CASSFQGLYNSPLHF TGTGCCAGCAGCTTCCAGGGATTATATAATTCACCCCTCCACTTT
many TRBD1 TRBJ1-1 TRBV3-1 CASSQDPGQGEAFF TGTGCCAGCAGCCAAGATCCAGGACAGGGAGAAGCTTTCTTT